Listed here are 9 T cell receptor beta chains from one sample, sequenced in a study of blood T cell repertoires in COVID-19. The protocol was immunoSEQ multiplex PCR, while the TCRdb copy is restricted to in-frame clones and leaves out a portion. The sample comprises 280,000 or so clones, roughly 85% of which are singletons, and more than 10% rests with the top ten. The sample consisted of peripheral blood. These receptors all stem from a human donor in a cohort sampled during active COVID-19.

The chain recombines TRBV19 with TRBJ1-2; 9 bases are shared with TRBD1. CDR3 length: 14 amino acids. V gave up 4 bases and J gave up 7 bases; unmatched junction bases: 7. CDR1 and CDR2 from the germline V gene are LNHDA and SQIVND (reference sequence). CDR3 region: CASSSVGQGTGYTF. The CDR3 DNA reads as TGTGCCAGTAGTAGTGTGGGACAGGGCACTGGCTACACCTTC.

J is TRBJ2-7 and V is TRBV18; D possibly corresponds to TRBD1 (5 bases). CDR1 KGHSH and CDR2 LQKENI come from the germline V gene. This CDR3 is 15 amino acids long. The V and J ends lost 6 bases and 3 bases respectively, with 18 bases between them. CDR3 protein: CASSSPRQPLYEQYF. Written as DNA, the CDR3 is TGTGCCAGCTCGAGCCCTCGACAGCCCCTCTACGAGCAGTACTTC.

This clone was observed a handful of times. The chain couples TRBV6-5 to TRBJ2-7, with TRBD2 identical over 8 bases. The germline gives CDR1 MNHEY, CDR2 SVGAGI. The length of the CDR3 is 14 residues. The V segment lost 6 bases and the J segment 5 bases; nucleotides outside the gene matches: 9. This CDR3 is CASRIGTSINEQYF. Written as DNA, the CDR3 is TGTGCCAGCAGGATAGGGACTAGTATCAACGAGCAGTACTTC.

Of note for this clone: The same CDR3 is also encoded by other DNA sequences in this sample. The chain links TRBV5-1 to TRBJ2-5, with TRBD1 as a possible D gene (6 bases). Trimming removed 0 bases at V and 3 bases at J, with 9 bases between. The CDR3 has 14 residues. The germline gives CDR1 SGHRS, CDR2 YFSETQ. CDR3 sequence reads: CASSLGPGEETQYF. CDR3 coding DNA: TGCGCCAGCAGCTTGGGGCCAGGGGAAGAGACCCAGTACTTC.

This clone came up a few times. The V and J genes are TRBV7-3 and TRBJ2-2; D perhaps matches TRBD2 (6 bases). Trimming pared 8 bases from V and 6 bases from J, leaving 10 bases between. The CDR3 runs to 12 residues. In germline, CDR1 is SGHTA, CDR2 FQGTGA. CDR3 sequence reads: CASRREAGELFF. In DNA, the CDR3 is TGTGCCAGCCGAAGGGAGGCCGGGGAGCTGTTTTTT. Based on the CDR3 plus reference TRBV7-3 and TRBJ2-2, the full variable domain is GAGVSQTPSNKVTEKGKYVELRCDPISGHTALYWYRQSLGQGPEFLIYFQGTGAADDSGLPNDRFFAVRPEGSVSTLKIQRTERGDSAVYLCASRREAGELFFGEGSRLTVL.

The chain links TRBV4-3 to TRBJ1-5; no reliable D call. The CDR3 has 15 amino acids. Between the trimmed V and J ends, which lost 0 bases and 0 bases, there was a span of 6 bases. Germline-derived CDR1 and CDR2 are LGHNA and YSLEER. The CDR3 protein is CASSQDSYSNQPQHF. The CDR3 bases are TGCGCCAGCAGCCAAGACAGTTATAGCAATCAGCCCCAGCATTTT.

This rearrangement joins TRBV5-1 to TRBJ2-1; D is uncertain. CDR1 is SGHRS, CDR2 YFSETQ, per germline. This CDR3 has 14 residues. The germline V and J ends were trimmed by 4 bases and 5 bases, with 13 bases remaining between them. This CDR3 reads CASSRLGEHNEQFF. For the CDR3, the DNA is TGCGCCAGCAGCCGTCTCGGAGAACACAATGAGCAGTTCTTC.

The rearrangement uses TRBV5-1 and TRBJ1-3, with 9 bases identical to TRBD1. CDR3 length: 15 residues. CDR1 and CDR2 from the germline V gene are SGHRS and YFSETQ. The V and J ends lost 4 bases and 2 bases, in that order; junction bases with no gene match: 4. In DNA form, the CDR3 reads TGCGCCAGCAGCCGGAGGACAGGGGCTGGAAACACCATATATTTT. Its translation is CASSRRTGAGNTIYF. The full variable domain, in which reference TRBV5-1 and TRBJ1-3 provide the parts outside the CDR3, is KAGVTQTPRYLIKTRGQQVTLSCSPISGHRSVSWYQQTPGQGLQFLFEYFSETQRNKGNFPGRFSGRQFSNSRSEMNVSTLELGDSALYLCASSRRTGAGNTIYFGEGSWLTVV.

The CDR3 region has the DNA TGTGCCAGCATATTACCCCACCTACAGGGTGGTAAAGGGGACTATGGCTACACCTTC. Translation: CASILPHLQGGKGDYGYTF. V is TRBV27 and J is TRBJ1-2; maybe TRBD1 (6 bases). CDR3 length: 19 residues. Germline V CDR1 and CDR2: MNHEY, SMNVEV (reference sequence). V dropped 7 bases and J dropped 3 bases, with 30 bases sitting between them.